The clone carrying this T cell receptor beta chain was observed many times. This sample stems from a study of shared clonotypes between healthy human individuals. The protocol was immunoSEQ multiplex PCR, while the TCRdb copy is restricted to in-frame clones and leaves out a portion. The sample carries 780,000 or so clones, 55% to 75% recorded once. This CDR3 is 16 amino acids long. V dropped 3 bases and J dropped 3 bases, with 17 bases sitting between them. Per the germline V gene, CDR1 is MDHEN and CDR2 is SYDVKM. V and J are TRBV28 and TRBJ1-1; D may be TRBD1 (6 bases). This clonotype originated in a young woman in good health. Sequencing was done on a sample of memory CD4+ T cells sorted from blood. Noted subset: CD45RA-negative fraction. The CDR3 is CASSFRRRGGHTEAFF. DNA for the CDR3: TGTGCCAGCAGTTTTAGACGGAGAGGGGGGCACACTGAAGCTTTCTTT.